This entry features one T cell receptor beta chain sequence. The data derive from a study of shared clonotypes between healthy human individuals. Study-wide background: Aged 18 to 49, the donors were a couple of women and a few men.

The CDR3 runs 14 residues. Between the trimmed V and J ends, which lost 5 bases and 7 bases, there was a span of 14 bases. Germline values: CDR1 SGHVS, CDR2 FQNEAQ. Profiled with immunoSEQ multiplex PCR; TCRdb holds only in-frame clones, not every one. Of 850,000 to 1,200,000 clones in the sample, about 80% are singletons; the top ten hold approximately 1.5%. Sequencing input: memory CD4+ T cells sorted from blood. Noted subset: CD45RA-negative fraction. The rearrangement links TRBV7-8 to TRBJ2-2; no clear D gene. The TCR was taken from a man between 18 and 29 years old in good health. The CDR3 sequence: CASSHTLGGGELFF. The CDR3 coding sequence is TGTGCCAGCAGCCACACTCTTGGCGGCGGGGAGCTGTTTTTT. The complete variable domain, with remaining parts taken from reference TRBV7-8 and TRBJ2-2, reads GAGVSQSPRYKVAKRGQDVALRCDPISGHVSLFWYQQALGQGPEFLTYFQNEAQLDKSGLPSDRFFAERPEGSVSTLKIQRTQQEDSAVYLCASSHTLGGGELFFGEGSRLTVL.